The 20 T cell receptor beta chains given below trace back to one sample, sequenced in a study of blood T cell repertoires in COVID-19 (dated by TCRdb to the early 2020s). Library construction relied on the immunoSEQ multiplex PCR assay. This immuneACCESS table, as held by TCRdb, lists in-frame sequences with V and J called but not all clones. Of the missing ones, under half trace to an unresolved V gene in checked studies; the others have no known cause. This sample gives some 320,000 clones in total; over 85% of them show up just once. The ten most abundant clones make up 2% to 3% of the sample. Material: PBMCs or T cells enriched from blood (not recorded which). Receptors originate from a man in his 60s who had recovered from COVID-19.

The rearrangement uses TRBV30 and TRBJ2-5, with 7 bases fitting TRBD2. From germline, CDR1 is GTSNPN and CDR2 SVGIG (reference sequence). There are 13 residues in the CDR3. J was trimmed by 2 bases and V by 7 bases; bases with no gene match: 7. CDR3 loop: CASSPGGQETQYF. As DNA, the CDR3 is TGTGCCTCATCTCCCGGGGGGCAAGAGACCCAGTACTTC.

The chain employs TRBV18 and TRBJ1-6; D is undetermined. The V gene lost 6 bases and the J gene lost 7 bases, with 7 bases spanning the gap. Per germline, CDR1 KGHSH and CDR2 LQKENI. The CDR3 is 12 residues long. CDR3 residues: CASSGRNSPLHF. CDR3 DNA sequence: TGTGCCAGCTCTGGGAGGAATTCACCCCTCCACTTT.

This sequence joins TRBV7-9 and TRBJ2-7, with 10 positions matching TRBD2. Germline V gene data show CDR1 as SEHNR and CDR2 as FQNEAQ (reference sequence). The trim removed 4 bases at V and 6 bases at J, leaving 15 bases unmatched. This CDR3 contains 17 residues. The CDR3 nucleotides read TGTGCCAGCAGCTATTGGGGGGACGGGACTAGCGACGGCGAGCAGTACTTC. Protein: CASSYWGDGTSDGEQYF.

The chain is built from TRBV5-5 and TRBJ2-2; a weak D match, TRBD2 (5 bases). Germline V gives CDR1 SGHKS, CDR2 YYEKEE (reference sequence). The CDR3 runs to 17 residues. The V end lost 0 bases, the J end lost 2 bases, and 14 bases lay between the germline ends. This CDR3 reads CASSLVAGIGNTGELFF. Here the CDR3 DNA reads TGTGCCAGCAGCTTGGTAGCCGGGATAGGAAACACCGGGGAGCTGTTTTTT.

The CDR3 spells CASGQGVGGELFF. The DNA of the CDR3 is TGTGCCAGCGGACAGGGGGTGGGCGGGGAGCTGTTTTTT. This chain connects TRBV6-5 to TRBJ2-2; 10 bases agree with TRBD1. Trimming at V came to 8 bases and at J to 7 bases, leaving 4 bases not matched to a gene. The CDR3 is 13 residues long. The germline V gene has CDR1 MNHEY and CDR2 SVGAGI.

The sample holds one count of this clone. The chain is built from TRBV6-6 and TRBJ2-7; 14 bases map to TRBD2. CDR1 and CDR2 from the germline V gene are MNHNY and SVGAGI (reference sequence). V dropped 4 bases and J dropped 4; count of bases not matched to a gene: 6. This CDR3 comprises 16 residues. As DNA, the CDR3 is TGTGCCAGCAGTTGGGGGACTAGCGGGAGAAGGTACGAGCAGTACTTC. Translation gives CASSWGTSGRRYEQYF.

For the CDR3, the DNA is TGTGCCAGCAGCTCCGGACTAGCGGGAGGGCCGGACACCGGGGAGCTGTTTTTT. This gives the protein CASSSGLAGGPDTGELFF. The V gene is TRBV7-6, the J gene TRBJ2-2, with 15 bases fitting TRBD2. Losses at the gene ends were 4 bases for V and 3 bases for J; bases not matched to a gene: 6. The CDR3 length is 18 residues. Looked up from germline, CDR1 is SGHVS and CDR2 is FNYEAQ.

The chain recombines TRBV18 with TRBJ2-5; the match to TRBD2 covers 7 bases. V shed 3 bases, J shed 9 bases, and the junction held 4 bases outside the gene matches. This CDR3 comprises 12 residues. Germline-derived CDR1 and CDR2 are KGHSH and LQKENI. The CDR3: CASSPTSDAQYF. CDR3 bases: TGTGCCAGCTCACCTACTAGCGACGCCCAGTACTTC. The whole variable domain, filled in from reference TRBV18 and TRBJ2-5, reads NAGVMQNPRHLVRRRGQEARLRCSPMKGHSHVYWYRQLPEEGLKFMVYLQKENIIDESGMPKERFSAEFPKEGPSILRIQQVVRGDSAAYFCASSPTSDAQYFGPGTRLLVL.

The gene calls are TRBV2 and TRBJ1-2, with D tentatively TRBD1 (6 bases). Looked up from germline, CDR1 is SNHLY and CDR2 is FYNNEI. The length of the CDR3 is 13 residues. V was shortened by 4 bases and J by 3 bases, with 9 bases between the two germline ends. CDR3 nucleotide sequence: TGTGCCAGCAGTGTGACAGGTGACTATGGCTACACCTTC. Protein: CASSVTGDYGYTF.

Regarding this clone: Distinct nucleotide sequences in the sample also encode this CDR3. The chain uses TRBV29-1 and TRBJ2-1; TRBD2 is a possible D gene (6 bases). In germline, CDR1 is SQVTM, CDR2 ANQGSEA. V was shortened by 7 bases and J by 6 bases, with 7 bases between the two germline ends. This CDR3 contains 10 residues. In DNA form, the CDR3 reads TGCAGCGCCGGGGGCAATGAGCAGTTCTTC. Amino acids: CSAGGNEQFF.

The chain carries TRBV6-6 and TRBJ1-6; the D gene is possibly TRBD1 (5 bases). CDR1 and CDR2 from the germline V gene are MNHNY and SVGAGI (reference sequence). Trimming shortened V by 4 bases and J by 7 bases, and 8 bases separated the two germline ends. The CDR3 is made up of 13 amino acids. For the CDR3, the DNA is TGTGCCAGCAGTTCTCGGGGGAATTCACCCCTCCACTTT. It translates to CASSSRGNSPLHF.

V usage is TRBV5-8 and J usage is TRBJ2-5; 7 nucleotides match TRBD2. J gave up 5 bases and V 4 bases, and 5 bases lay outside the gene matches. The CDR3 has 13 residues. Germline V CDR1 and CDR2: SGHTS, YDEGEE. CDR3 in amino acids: CASSQTSRETQYF. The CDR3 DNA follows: TGTGCCAGCAGCCAGACTAGCCGGGAGACCCAGTACTTC. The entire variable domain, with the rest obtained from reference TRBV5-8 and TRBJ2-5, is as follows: EAGVTQSPTHLIKTRGQQATLRCSPISGHTSVYWYQQALGLGLQFLLWYDEGEERNRGNFPPRFSGRQFPNYSSELNVNALELEDSALYLCASSQTSRETQYFGPGTRLLVL.

CDR3 sequence reads: CSAWTMSEAFF. CDR3 bases: TGCAGTGCCTGGACAATGTCTGAAGCTTTCTTT. This chain joins TRBV20-1 and TRBJ1-1; D perhaps matches TRBD1 (5 bases). The germline gives CDR1 DFQATT, CDR2 SNEGSKA (reference sequence). With 6 bases removed from V and 6 bases from J, the gap between germline ends came to 11 bases. The CDR3 runs 11 residues.

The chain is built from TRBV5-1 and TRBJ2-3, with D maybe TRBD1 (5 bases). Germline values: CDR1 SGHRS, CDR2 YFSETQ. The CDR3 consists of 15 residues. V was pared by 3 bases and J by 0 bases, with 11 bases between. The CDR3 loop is CASSSAGYSTDTQYF. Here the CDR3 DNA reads TGCGCCAGCAGCTCGGCAGGGTACAGCACAGATACGCAGTATTTT.

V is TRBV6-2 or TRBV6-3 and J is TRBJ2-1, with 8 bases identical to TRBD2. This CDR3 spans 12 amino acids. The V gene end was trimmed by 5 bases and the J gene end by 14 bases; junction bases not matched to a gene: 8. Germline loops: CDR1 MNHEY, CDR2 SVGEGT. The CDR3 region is CASSQPGTRKFF. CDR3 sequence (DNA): TGTGCCAGCAGTCAGCCCGGGACTAGGAAGTTCTTC.

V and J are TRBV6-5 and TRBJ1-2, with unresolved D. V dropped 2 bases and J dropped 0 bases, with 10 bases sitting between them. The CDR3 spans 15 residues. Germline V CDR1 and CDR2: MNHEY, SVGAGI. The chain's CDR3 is CASSYHPTSNYGYTF. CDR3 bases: TGTGCCAGCAGTTACCACCCGACATCTAACTATGGCTACACCTTC.

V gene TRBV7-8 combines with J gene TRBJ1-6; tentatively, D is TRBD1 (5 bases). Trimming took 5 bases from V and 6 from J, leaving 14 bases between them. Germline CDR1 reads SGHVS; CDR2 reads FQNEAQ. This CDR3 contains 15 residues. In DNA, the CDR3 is TGTGCCAGCAGCCAGCAGGGTATCGGTAATTCACCCCTCCACTTT. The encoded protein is CASSQQGIGNSPLHF.

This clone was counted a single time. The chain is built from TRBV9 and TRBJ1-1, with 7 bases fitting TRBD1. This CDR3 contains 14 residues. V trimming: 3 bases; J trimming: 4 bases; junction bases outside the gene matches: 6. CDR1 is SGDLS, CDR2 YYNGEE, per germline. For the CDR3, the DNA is TGTGCCAGCAGCGCTACCACAGGGGTCACTGAAGCTTTCTTT. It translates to CASSATTGVTEAFF. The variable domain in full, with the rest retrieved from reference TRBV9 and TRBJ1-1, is DSGVTQTPKHLITATGQRVTLRCSPRSGDLSVYWYQQSLDQGLQFLIQYYNGEERAKGNILERFSAQQFPDLHSELNLSSLELGDSALYFCASSATTGVTEAFFGQGTRLTVV.

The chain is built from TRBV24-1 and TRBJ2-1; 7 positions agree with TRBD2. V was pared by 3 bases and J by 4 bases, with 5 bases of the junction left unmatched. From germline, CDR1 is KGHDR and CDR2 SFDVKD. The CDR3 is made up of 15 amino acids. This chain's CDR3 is CATSDVGGRYNEQFF. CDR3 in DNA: TGTGCCACCAGTGATGTGGGGGGGAGATACAATGAGCAGTTCTTC.

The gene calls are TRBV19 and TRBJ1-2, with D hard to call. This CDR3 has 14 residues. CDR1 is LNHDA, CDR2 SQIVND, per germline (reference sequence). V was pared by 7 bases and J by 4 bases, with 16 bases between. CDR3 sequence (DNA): TGTGCCAGTACCCCACTCCGGGATCTCTATGGCTACACCTTC. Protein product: CASTPLRDLYGYTF.